This TCR beta chain was found in a study of response to subunit inactivated influenza vaccine. The study's findings and limits: Each seasonal flu vaccination may recruit only limited new T cells, authors suggested.

V was pared by 5 bases and J by 3 bases, with 14 bases between. The CDR3 consists of 14 residues. Germline lookup yields CDR1 MNHNS and CDR2 SASEGT. With regard to this clonotype: Its cognate antigen is unknown.

TCRdb re-called the RT-PCR reads through MiXCR, storing one row per CDR3 protein. The table has approximately 500,000 distinct CDR3 sequences, 10% to 15% seen once. The sequences come from PBMCs from blood, collected 45 days after vaccination. This clonotype originated in a man aged 50 to 59 who received an inactivated influenza vaccine. The chain employs TRBV6-1 and TRBJ2-7; possible D gene TRBD2, 5 bases. The CDR3 spells CASSPRRLNYEQYF. DNA of the CDR3: TGTGCCAGCAGTCCCCGGAGGCTAAACTACGAGCAGTACTTC.